Described below is a single T cell receptor (beta chain) sequence and its context. Libraries were prepared by immunoSEQ multiplex PCR; TCRdb keeps only in-frame clonotypes and omits some of them. The data show 98,000 or so clones, roughly three quarters seen once. The data were taken from a study of control samples from healthy donors and cancer patients. Trimming took 5 bases from V and 0 from J, leaving 8 bases between them. This CDR3 spans 15 amino acids. From germline, CDR1 is SEHNR and CDR2 FQNEAQ (reference sequence). The TCR originated in a woman younger than 45 in good health. Sequenced material: blood. The chain carries TRBV7-9 and TRBJ2-6; D is ambiguous. This CDR3 reads CASSPHFSGANVLTF. The CDR3 DNA reads TGTGCCAGCAGCCCTCACTTCTCTGGGGCCAACGTCCTGACTTTC.